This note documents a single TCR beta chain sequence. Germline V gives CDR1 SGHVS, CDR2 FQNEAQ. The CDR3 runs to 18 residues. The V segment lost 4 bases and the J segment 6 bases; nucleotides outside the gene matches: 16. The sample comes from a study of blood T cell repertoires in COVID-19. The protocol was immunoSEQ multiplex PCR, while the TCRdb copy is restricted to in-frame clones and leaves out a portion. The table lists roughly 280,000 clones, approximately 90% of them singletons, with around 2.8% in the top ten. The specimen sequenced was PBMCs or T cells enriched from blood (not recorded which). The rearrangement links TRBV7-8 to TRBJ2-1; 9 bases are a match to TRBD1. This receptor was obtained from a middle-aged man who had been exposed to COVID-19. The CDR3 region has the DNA TGTGCCAGCAGCTGGGGCTACAGGGGGCGCAGGCCATCCAATGAGCAGTTCTTC. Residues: CASSWGYRGRRPSNEQFF.